One sample yielded the 4 T cell receptor beta chains listed below, sequenced in a study of shared clonotypes between healthy human individuals. Sequencing was performed with immunoSEQ multiplex PCR; in TCRdb, only in-frame clones are kept and a portion is missing. The data hold over a million clones, with about four fifths observed a single time. Material for sequencing was memory CD4+ T cells from PBMCs. The subset denotes: CD45RA-negative fraction. Receptors originate from a man aged 18 to 30 in good health. Some clones in this sample may be carry-over from other donors' samples.

The chain recombines TRBV10-3 with TRBJ2-1; TRBD1 agrees at 7 bases. V was clipped by 3 bases and J by 8 bases; unmatched bases: 4. Germline CDR1 and CDR2: ENHRY and SYGVKD. This CDR3 is built from 13 residues. The chain's CDR3 is CAISEGGEDEQFF. CDR3 bases: TGTGCCATCAGTGAAGGGGGCGAAGATGAGCAGTTCTTC.

The chain carries TRBV18 and TRBJ2-4; D is undetermined. The V end lost 6 bases, the J end lost 3 bases, and 12 bases lay between the germline ends. Looked up from germline, CDR1 is KGHSH and CDR2 is LQKENI. CDR3 size: 14 residues. CDR3 region: CASSRALNKNIQYF. CDR3 nucleotide sequence: TGTGCCAGCTCCCGGGCCCTAAACAAAAACATTCAGTACTTC.

This clone was counted once. V gene TRBV19 combines with J gene TRBJ1-1; D gene ambiguous. V gave up 3 bases and J gave up 1 base, with 12 bases separating them. Germline V gene data show CDR1 as LNHDA and CDR2 as SQIVND (reference sequence). This CDR3 has 15 residues. CDR3 region: CASSIPQRTNTEAFF. The CDR3 DNA is TGTGCCAGTAGTATTCCACAGCGCACGAACACTGAAGCTTTCTTT.

The gene calls are TRBV27 and TRBJ1-5; D is possibly TRBD1 (6 bases). The germline V and J ends were trimmed by 2 bases and 7 bases, with 12 bases remaining between them. Germline assignment: CDR1 MNHEY and CDR2 SMNVEV (reference sequence). The CDR3 is 14 amino acids. The CDR3 nucleotides are TGTGCCAGCAGTTTACAGGGGCAAGGGCAGCCCCAGCATTTT. This codes for CASSLQGQGQPQHF.